A selection of T cell receptor beta chains follows, all from one sample in a study of T cells in Graves' hyperthyroidism and ophthalmopathy. TCRdb re-analysed the multiplex PCR reads in MiXCR, keeping a single row per CDR3 protein. Here the sample spans about 710,000 distinct CDR3 sequences, less than 20% being singletons. Sequenced material: blood. The receptors stem from a man younger than 35 with Graves' hyperthyroidism. Both conserved end residues are part of each CDR3. D genes are given only for firm matches. Part of the rows lack a size; the others show once, few, many or a class for expanded clones.

j_gene | v_gene | d_gene | abundance | CDR3aa | CDR3nt
TRBJ2-1 | TRBV7-9 | . | many | CASSASNEQFF | TGTGCCAGCAGCGCCAGCAATGAGCAGTTCTTC
TRBJ1-5 | TRBV30 | . | . | CAWSREGGNQPQHF | TGTGCCTGGAGTCGTGAGGGGGGTAATCAGCCCCAGCATTTT
TRBJ2-1 | TRBV7-2 | TRBD1 | many | CATLTGNSGNEQFF | TGTGCCACCTTGACAGGGAATAGTGGGAATGAGCAGTTCTTC
TRBJ1-6 | TRBV4-3 | TRBD1 | few | CASSQDGTGKTPLHF | TGCGCCAGCAGCCAAGATGGGACAGGGAAAACACCCCTCCACTTT
TRBJ2-1 | TRBV13 | . | . | CASSSQERGSSYNEQFF | TGTGCCAGCAGCTCCCAAGAGCGTGGGAGCTCCTACAATGAGCAGTTCTTC
TRBJ2-4 | TRBV15 | . | few | CATNAPRAESNIQYF | TGTGCCACCAACGCCCCCCGGGCAGAGTCGAACATTCAGTACTTC
TRBJ2-1 | TRBV19 | . | . | CASSTVSIDNEQFF | TGTGCCAGTAGTACGGTCTCCATTGACAATGAGCAGTTCTTC
TRBJ2-3 | TRBV28 | . | many | CASSFGTLEQYF | TGTGCCAGCAGTTTCGGCACCCTTGAGCAGTATTTT
TRBJ2-5 | TRBV20-1 | . | many | CSASPGSTSGAQYF | TGCAGTGCTAGTCCCGGCAGCACGTCTGGGGCCCAGTACTTC
TRBJ1-3 | TRBV30 | . | few | CAWTPSDGAIYF | TGTGCCTGGACCCCCTCCGACGGCGCCATATATTTT
TRBJ2-7 | TRBV6-1 | . | . | CASISTYEQYF | TGTGCCAGCATCTCGACCTACGAGCAGTACTTC
TRBJ2-3 | TRBV9 | . | many | CASSVVGGNTDTQYF | TGTGCCAGCAGCGTTGTAGGGGGGAACACAGATACGCAGTATTTT
TRBJ2-7 | TRBV6-1 | TRBD1 | many | CASRPPMTGVGSEQYF | TGTGCCAGCAGGCCACCTATGACAGGGGTCGGAAGCGAGCAGTACTTC
TRBJ2-7 | TRBV6-1 | . | . | CASSEGWATYEQYF | TGTGCCAGCAGTGAGGGTTGGGCGACCTACGAGCAGTACTTC
TRBJ1-1 | TRBV6-1 | . | many | CASSEARRGNTEAFF | TGTGCCAGCAGTGAAGCTCGCAGGGGGAACACTGAAGCTTTCTTT
TRBJ2-7 | TRBV4-2 | . | . | CASSQEVTRYEQYF | TGTGCCAGCAGCCAAGAAGTAACCCGCTACGAGCAGTACTTC
TRBJ1-4 | TRBV7-9 | . | . | CASSLALGRVRTNEKLFF | TGTGCCAGCAGCTTAGCGCTGGGAAGGGTCAGGACTAATGAAAAACTGTTTTTT
TRBJ2-3 | TRBV9 | TRBD2 | few | CASSAPSTSGRASVPDTQYF | TGTGCCAGCAGCGCGCCGAGTACTAGCGGGAGGGCCTCGGTTCCAGATACGCAGTATTTT
TRBJ2-1 | TRBV6-2/TRBV6-3 | TRBD2 | . | CASSSRTSGALSNEQFF | TGTGCCAGCAGTTCTCGGACTAGCGGGGCCCTCTCCAATGAGCAGTTCTTC
TRBJ2-7 | TRBV5-1 | . | . | CASSSSWGLYEQYF | TGCGCCAGCAGCTCAAGTTGGGGCCTCTACGAGCAGTACTTC
TRBJ2-7 | TRBV20-1 | TRBD1 | many | CSASTGTGSSYEQYF | TGCAGTGCTTCAACCGGGACAGGGAGCTCCTACGAGCAGTACTTC
TRBJ2-1 | TRBV6-1 | TRBD1 | many | CASSARTGENEQFF | TGTGCCAGCAGTGCCCGGACAGGGGAAAATGAGCAGTTCTTC
TRBJ2-3 | TRBV2 | . | many | CASSAGPWTDTQYF | TGTGCCAGCAGTGCGGGTCCATGGACAGATACGCAGTATTTT
TRBJ2-7 | TRBV5-1 | TRBD2 | few | CASSPSGTSGFYYSYEQYF | TGCGCCAGCAGCCCATCCGGGACTAGCGGGTTTTACTACTCCTACGAGCAGTACTTC